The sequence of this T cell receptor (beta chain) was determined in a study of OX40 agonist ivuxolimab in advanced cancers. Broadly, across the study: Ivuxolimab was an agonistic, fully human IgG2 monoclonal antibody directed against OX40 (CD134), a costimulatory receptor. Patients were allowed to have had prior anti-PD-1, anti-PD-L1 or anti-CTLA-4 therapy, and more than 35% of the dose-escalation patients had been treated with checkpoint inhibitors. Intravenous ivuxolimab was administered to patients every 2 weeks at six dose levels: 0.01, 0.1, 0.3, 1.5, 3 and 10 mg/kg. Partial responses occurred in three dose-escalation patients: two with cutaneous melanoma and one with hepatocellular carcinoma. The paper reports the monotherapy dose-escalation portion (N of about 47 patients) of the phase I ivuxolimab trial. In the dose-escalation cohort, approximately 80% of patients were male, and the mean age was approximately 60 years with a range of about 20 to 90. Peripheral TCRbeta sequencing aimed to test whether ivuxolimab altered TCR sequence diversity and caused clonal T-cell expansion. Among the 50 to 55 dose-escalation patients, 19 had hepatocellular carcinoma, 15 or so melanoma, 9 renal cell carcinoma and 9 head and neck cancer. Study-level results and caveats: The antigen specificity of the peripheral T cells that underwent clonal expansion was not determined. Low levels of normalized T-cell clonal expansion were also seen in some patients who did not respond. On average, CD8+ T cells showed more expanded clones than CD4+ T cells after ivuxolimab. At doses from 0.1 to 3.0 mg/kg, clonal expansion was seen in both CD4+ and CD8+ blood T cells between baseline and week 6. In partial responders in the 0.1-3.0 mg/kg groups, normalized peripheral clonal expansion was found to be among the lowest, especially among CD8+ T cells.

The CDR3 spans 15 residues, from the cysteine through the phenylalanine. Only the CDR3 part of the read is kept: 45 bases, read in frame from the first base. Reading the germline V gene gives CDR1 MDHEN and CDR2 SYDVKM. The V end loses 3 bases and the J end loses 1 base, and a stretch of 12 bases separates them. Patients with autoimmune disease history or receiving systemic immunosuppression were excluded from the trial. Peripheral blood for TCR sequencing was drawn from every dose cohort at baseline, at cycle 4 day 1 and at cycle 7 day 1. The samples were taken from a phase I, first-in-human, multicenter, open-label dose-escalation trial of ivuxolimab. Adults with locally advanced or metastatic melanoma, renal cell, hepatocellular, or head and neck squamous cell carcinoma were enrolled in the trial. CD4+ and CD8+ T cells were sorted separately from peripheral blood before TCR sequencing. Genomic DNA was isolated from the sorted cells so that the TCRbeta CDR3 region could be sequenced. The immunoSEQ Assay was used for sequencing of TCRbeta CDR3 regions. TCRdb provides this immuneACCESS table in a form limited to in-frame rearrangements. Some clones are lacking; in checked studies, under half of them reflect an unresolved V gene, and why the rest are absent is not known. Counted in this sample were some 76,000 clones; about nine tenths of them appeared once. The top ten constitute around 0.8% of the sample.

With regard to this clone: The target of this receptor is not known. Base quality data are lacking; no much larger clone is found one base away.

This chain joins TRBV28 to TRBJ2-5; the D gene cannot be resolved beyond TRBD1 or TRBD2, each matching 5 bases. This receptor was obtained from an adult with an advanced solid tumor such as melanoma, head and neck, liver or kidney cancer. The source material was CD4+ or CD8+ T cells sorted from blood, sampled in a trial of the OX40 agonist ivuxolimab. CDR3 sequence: CASSFRGPTQETQYF. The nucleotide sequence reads TGTGCCAGCAGTTTTAGGGGACCCACCCAAGAGACCCAGTACTTC.